The clone carrying this T cell receptor beta chain was observed many times. Regarding time point: newly diagnosed GD, antithyroid drugs for less than 3 months. The TCR library was made from RNA that had been extracted from PBMCs in TRIzol. The trim removed 5 bases at V and 4 bases at J, leaving 7 bases unmatched. The length of the CDR3 is 15 residues. The germline V gene encodes CDR1 MNHEY and CDR2 SMNVEV (reference sequence). Library construction for TCR beta used iRepertoire HTBI primers and Arm-PCR of CDR3 regions. TCRdb reprocessed the multiplex PCR reads via MiXCR and lists one record per CDR3 protein. The profile shows 500,000 or so distinct CDR3 sequences, 15% to 20% of them singletons. The data were taken from a study of regulatory T cells in long-lasting Graves disease. Overall study context: For a period under 3 months, newly diagnosed Graves' patients had taken antithyroid drugs.

This sample also belongs to another study, concerning T cells in Graves' hyperthyroidism and ophthalmopathy. This second report adds: Calling Graves' hyperthyroidism stable meant ophthalmopathy did not progress within 18 months. The patients, who ranged from 18 to 65 in age, presented with newly diagnosed hyperthyroidism lasting under 2 months. Each diagnosis drew on symptoms, thyroxine, TRAb, thyroid ultrasound and orbital computed tomography findings.

The chain is built from TRBV27 and TRBJ1-2; 10 positions agree with TRBD1. The source is a middle-aged man with Graves disease. The source was peripheral blood mononuclear cells (PBMCs), collected at new diagnosis, from a patient treated with antithyroid drugs. CDR3 sequence (DNA): TGTGCCAGCAGTCCTTGGACAGGGGGAGGCTATGGCTACACCTTC. Its translation: CASSPWTGGGYGYTF.